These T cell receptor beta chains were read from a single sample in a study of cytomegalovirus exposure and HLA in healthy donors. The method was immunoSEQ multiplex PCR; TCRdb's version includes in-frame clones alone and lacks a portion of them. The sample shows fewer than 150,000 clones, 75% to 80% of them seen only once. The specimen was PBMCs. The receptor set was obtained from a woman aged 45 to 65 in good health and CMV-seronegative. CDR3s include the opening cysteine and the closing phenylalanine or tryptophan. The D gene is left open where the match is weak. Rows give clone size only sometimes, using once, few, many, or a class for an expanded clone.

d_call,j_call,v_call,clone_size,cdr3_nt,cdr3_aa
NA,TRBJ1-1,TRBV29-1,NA,TGTGTGGCCCTCGGGGATACTGAAGCTTTCTTT,CVALGDTEAFF
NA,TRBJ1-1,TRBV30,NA,TGTGCCTGGTGTGCCGTCCGGAACACTGAAGCTTTCTTT,CAWCAVRNTEAFF
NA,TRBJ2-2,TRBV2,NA,TGTGCCAGCACAACGGGGGGCCTTTCCACCGGGGAGCTGTTTTTT,CASTTGGLSTGELFF
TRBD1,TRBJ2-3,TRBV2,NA,TGTGCCAGCAGTGAGTACAGGGGGCCAGATACGCAGTATTTT,CASSEYRGPDTQYF
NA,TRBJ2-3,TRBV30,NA,TGTGCCCGACAGCAAAACACAGATACGCAGTATTTT,CARQQNTDTQYF
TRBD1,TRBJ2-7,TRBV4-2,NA,TGTGCCAGCAGCCAAGAAGGGGGGACAGGGGCTTTGGAGCAGTACTTC,CASSQEGGTGALEQYF
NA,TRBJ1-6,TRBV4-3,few,TGCGCCAGCAGCCAGGACCGGGGGGATCCCCTCCACTTT,CASSQDRGDPLHF
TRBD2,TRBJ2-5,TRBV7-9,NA,TGTGCCAGCAGCTTAGCAGGACTAGCGGAGACCCAGTACTTC,CASSLAGLAETQYF
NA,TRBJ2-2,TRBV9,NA,TGTGCCAGCAGCGCACGTAGCGGCACCGGGGAGCTGTTTTTT,CASSARSGTGELFF
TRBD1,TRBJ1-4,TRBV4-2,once,TGTGCCAGCAGCCGCCGCGACAGGGGGGAAAAACTGTTTTTT,CASSRRDRGEKLFF
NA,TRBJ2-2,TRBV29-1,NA,TGCAGCGTGCAACAGGTGAACACCGGGGAGCTGTTTTTT,CSVQQVNTGELFF
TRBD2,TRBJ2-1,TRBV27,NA,TGTGCCAGCAGCCCGGGCGGGGGATACAATGAGCAGTTCTTC,CASSPGGGYNEQFF
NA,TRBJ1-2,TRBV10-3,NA,TGTGCCATCAGTGAGTCGAAGCTAGAAAGAAGCGGCTACACCTTC,CAISESKLERSGYTF
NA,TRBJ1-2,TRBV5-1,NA,TGCGCCAGCAGCTTGGGAGGAGGGGATAAAGGCTACACCTTC,CASSLGGGDKGYTF
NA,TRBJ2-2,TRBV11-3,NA,TGTGCCAGCAGCCGCAGGGCAGGCGAGGACACCGGGGAGCTGTTTTTT,CASSRRAGEDTGELFF
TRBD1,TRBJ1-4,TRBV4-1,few,TGCGCCAGCAGCCAAGATCCAGGGACAGGGAATGAAAAACTGTTTTTT,CASSQDPGTGNEKLFF
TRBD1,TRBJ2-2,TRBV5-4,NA,TGTGCCAGCAGCCGCCGGACAGGGACCCCCACCGGGGAGCTGTTTTTT,CASSRRTGTPTGELFF
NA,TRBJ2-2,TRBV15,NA,TGTGCCACCTCCCCGATGAGGGCTACATACGGGGAGCTGTTTTTT,CATSPMRATYGELFF
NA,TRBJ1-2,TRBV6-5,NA,TGTGCCAGCAGTTACTCGGCAGGGGACTATGGCTACACCTTC,CASSYSAGDYGYTF
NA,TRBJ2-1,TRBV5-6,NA,TGTGCCAGCACCTGGGCTCTCAACTCCTACAGTGAGCAGTTCTTC,CASTWALNSYSEQFF
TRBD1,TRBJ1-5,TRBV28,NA,TGTGCCACCACAGGGGGCAATCAGCCCCAGCATTTT,CATTGGNQPQHF
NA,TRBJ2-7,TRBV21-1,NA,TGTGCCATCTACGAACACAGGATCGGGTTCGGGCAGCATCCCTACGAGCAGTACTTC,CAIYEHRIGFGQHPYEQYF
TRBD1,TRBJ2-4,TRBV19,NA,TGTGCCAGTAGTATAGTAAGGGACAGGTTCCTAGCCAAAAACATTCAGTACTTC,CASSIVRDRFLAKNIQYF
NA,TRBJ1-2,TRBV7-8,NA,TGTGCCAGCAGCTTAATGGTGGCAGGGGACGGCTACACCTTC,CASSLMVAGDGYTF
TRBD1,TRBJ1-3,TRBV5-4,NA,TGTGCCAGCAGCTTACAGGGGGCTGGAAACACCATATATTTT,CASSLQGAGNTIYF
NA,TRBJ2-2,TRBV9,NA,TGTGCCAGCAGCGTAGGAAGTAGCGGACCGAACACCGGGGAGCTGTTTTTT,CASSVGSSGPNTGELFF
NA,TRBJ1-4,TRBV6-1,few,TGTGCCAGCACCCGGGGGGTTCGGGAAAAACTGTTTTTT,CASTRGVREKLFF
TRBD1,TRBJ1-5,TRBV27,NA,TGTGCCAGCAGTTTATCGTCGGGGACAGGGTATCAGCCCCAGCATTTT,CASSLSSGTGYQPQHF
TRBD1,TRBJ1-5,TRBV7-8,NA,TGTGCCAGCAACCCGGGTGGGACAGGGGTTCGCCAGCCCCAGCATTTT,CASNPGGTGVRQPQHF